A single sample is the source of the 2 T cell receptor beta chains below, sequenced in a study of blood T cell repertoires in COVID-19. Assay used: immunoSEQ multiplex PCR; TCRdb lists only in-frame clones, some missing. The table has 250,000 to 350,000 clones, about 82% seen once; the top ten hold less than 4.5%. What was sequenced was peripheral blood. These receptors were collected from a woman in her fifties or sixties with active or convalescent COVID-19.

This clone has a single count. The chain has TRBV7-8 and TRBJ2-7, with 7 bases fitting TRBD2. Per the germline V gene, CDR1 is SGHVS and CDR2 is FQNEAQ. The V and J ends lost 5 bases and 4 bases, in that order; junction bases with no gene match: 8. The CDR3 loop spans 14 amino acids. The DNA for the CDR3 is TGTGCCAGCAGCATTAGCGGGTCGCTATACGAGCAGTACTTC. It encodes CASSISGSLYEQYF.

J is TRBJ2-1 and V is TRBV27, with TRBD2 matching 12 bases. V shed 5 bases and J 3 bases; nucleotides not matched to a gene: 20. The germline V gene has CDR1 MNHEY and CDR2 SMNVEV (reference sequence). The CDR3 covers 21 residues. The CDR3 sequence is CASSPQDDTRLAGGGYNEQFF. For the CDR3, the DNA is TGTGCCAGCAGTCCCCAGGACGATACGAGGCTAGCGGGAGGGGGCTACAATGAGCAGTTCTTC.